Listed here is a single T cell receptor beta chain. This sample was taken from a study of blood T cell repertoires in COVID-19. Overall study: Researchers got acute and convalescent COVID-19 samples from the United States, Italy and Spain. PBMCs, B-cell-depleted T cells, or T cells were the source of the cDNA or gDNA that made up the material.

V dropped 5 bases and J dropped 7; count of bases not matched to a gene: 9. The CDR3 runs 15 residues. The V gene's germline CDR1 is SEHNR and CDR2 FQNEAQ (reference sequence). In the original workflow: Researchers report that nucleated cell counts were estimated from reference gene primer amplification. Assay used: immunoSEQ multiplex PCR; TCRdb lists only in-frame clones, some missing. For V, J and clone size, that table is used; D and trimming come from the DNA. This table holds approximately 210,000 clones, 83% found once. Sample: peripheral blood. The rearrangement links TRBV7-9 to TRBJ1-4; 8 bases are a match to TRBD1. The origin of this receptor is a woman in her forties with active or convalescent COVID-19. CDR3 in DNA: TGTGCCAGCAGCCCGTACGGACAGGGTGGTGAAAAACTGTTTTTT. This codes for CASSPYGQGGEKLFF.